The 10 T cell receptor beta chains below were found in one sample sequenced in a study of blood T cell repertoires in COVID-19. Data came from immunoSEQ multiplex PCR; TCRdb stores just in-frame clones and leaves some out. The sample consists of 90,000 or so clones, roughly 80% of them appearing once. The sequenced sample consisted of peripheral blood. These receptors originate from an elderly man with active or convalescent COVID-19.

This clone was counted a single time. This chain connects TRBV27 to TRBJ1-4, with D possibly being TRBD1 (5 bases). The V end was cut by 6 bases, the J end by 5 bases, with 19 bases between. Germline CDR1 is MNHEY and CDR2 is SMNVEV (reference sequence). The CDR3 runs to 16 residues. DNA for the CDR3: TGTGCCAGCAGCTCTACCGCCGGCAGGGTCAATGAAAAACTGTTTTTT. It encodes CASSSTAGRVNEKLFF.

This chain connects TRBV5-1 to TRBJ2-1, with TRBD2 matching over 11 bases. V lost 1 base and J lost 6; bases outside the gene matches: 6. This CDR3 contains 16 residues. The germline gives CDR1 SGHRS, CDR2 YFSETQ. The CDR3 nucleotides read TGCGCCAGCAGCTTGAATTTAGCGGGGGGGACCAATGAGCAGTTCTTC. This sequence encodes CASSLNLAGGTNEQFF.

The genes are TRBV12-3 or TRBV12-4 and TRBJ2-7; D is ambiguous. V lost 1 base to trimming and J lost 0 bases, with 4 bases between them. This CDR3 region has 13 residues. The chain's CDR3 is CASSLVSSYEQYF. The CDR3 DNA is TGTGCCAGCAGTTTAGTTAGCTCCTACGAGCAGTACTTC.

The chain combines TRBV6-4 with TRBJ2-1; TRBD2 aligns across 9 bases. The germline gives CDR1 MRHNA, CDR2 SNTAGT. This CDR3 contains 18 residues. The V gene end was trimmed by 4 bases and the J gene end by 0 bases; junction bases not matched to a gene: 10. Here the CDR3 reads CASSVPKVAGVSYNEQFF. As DNA, the CDR3 is TGTGCCAGCAGTGTCCCGAAGGTAGCGGGGGTCTCCTACAATGAGCAGTTCTTC.

The chain is built from TRBV27 and TRBJ2-5, with 7 bases that match TRBD1. The germline CDR1 and CDR2 sequences are MNHEY and SMNVEV (reference sequence). Trimming at V came to 5 bases and at J to 4 bases, leaving 10 bases not matched to a gene. This CDR3 spans 15 amino acids. The CDR3 nucleotides are TGTGCCAGCAGTCCGACCCCGACAGGGACAGAGACCCAGTACTTC. It encodes CASSPTPTGTETQYF.

The rearrangement links TRBV28 to TRBJ2-3; possibly TRBD2 for D (7 bases). There are 17 residues in the CDR3. The germline V gene encodes CDR1 MDHEN and CDR2 SYDVKM. V was shortened by 4 bases and J by 5 bases, with 22 bases between the two germline ends. CDR3 region: CASSSAGQGIWIDTQYF. DNA of the CDR3: TGTGCCAGCAGTTCAGCGGGGCAGGGGATCTGGATAGATACGCAGTATTTT. Looking up the rest from reference TRBV28 and TRBJ2-3 gives the full variable domain: DVKVTQSSRYLVKRTGEKVFLECVQDMDHENMFWYRQDPGLGLRLIYFSYDVKMKEKGDIPEGYSVSREKKERFSLILESASTNQTSMYLCASSSAGQGIWIDTQYFGPGTRLTVL.

The chain links TRBV18 to TRBJ1-2; 9 bases map to TRBD1. The germline gives CDR1 KGHSH, CDR2 LQKENI. V was clipped by 6 bases and J by 3 bases; unmatched bases: 5. This CDR3 is built from 14 residues. CDR3 sequence: CASSPDRGHYGYTF. DNA for the CDR3: TGTGCCAGCTCCCCGGACAGGGGACACTATGGCTACACCTTC.

The chain uses TRBV7-9 and TRBJ1-5; D perhaps matches TRBD1 (5 bases). Between the trimmed V and J ends, which lost 9 bases and 4 bases, there was a span of 13 bases. The CDR3 has 13 residues. Germline values: CDR1 SEHNR, CDR2 FQNEAQ (reference sequence). CDR3 bases: TGTGCCAGTACCCGAGCAGGGAATCAGCCCCAGCATTTT. It yields the protein CASTRAGNQPQHF.

The chain uses TRBV7-9 and TRBJ1-4; D is uncertain. This CDR3 comprises 13 residues. The V end lost 5 bases, the J end lost 6 bases, and 10 bases lay between the germline ends. Germline CDR1 is SEHNR and CDR2 is FQNEAQ (reference sequence). As DNA, the CDR3 is TGTGCCAGCAGCCCGGGTAACTATGAAAAACTGTTTTTT. It codes for CASSPGNYEKLFF.

The chain links TRBV12-3 or TRBV12-4 to TRBJ2-2; no reliable D call. The V and J ends lost 5 bases and 4 bases respectively, with 5 bases between them. The CDR3 contains 12 residues. CDR3 DNA: TGTGCCAGCAGTCAGTCCACCGGGGAGCTGTTTTTT. This translates into CASSQSTGELFF.